This TCR beta chain was retrieved from a study of Ad26.COV2.S vaccination and SARS-CoV-2 variants. The protocol was immunoSEQ multiplex PCR, while the TCRdb copy is restricted to in-frame clones and leaves out a portion. The table lists about 680,000 clones, roughly 90% of them singletons. As to treatment: some 19 received Ad26.COV2.S at low or high dose, single or two shots; a few received placebo; per-sample allocation not given. Each sample was drawn 63 days after the first injection (of vaccine or placebo). Sequenced material: peripheral blood, taken in a trial of Ad26.COV2.S vaccine versus placebo. The TCR originated in a person between 18 and 60 years old who received the Ad26.COV2.S COVID-19 vaccine or a placebo.

The CDR3 DNA follows: TGTGCCAGCAGCTTAGAACTGCAGGGGGCGCGATTTGAGCAGTTCTTC. Its translation is CASSLELQGARFEQFF. The chain employs TRBV7-2 and TRBJ2-1; 8 nucleotides align to TRBD1. The ends lost 1 base at V and 9 bases at J; junction bases unmatched: 11. In germline, CDR1 is SGHTA, CDR2 FQGNSA. This CDR3 spans 16 amino acids.